This T cell receptor beta chain was captured in a study of blood T cell repertoires in COVID-19. Study background: Donors in the United States, Italy and Spain gave samples during acute or convalescent COVID-19. T cells, B-cell-depleted T cells, or PBMCs supplied cDNA or gDNA.

The method was immunoSEQ multiplex PCR; TCRdb's version includes in-frame clones alone and lacks a portion of them. The sample holds about 210,000 clones, roughly 79% seen once. CDR3 size: 14 residues. Deletions cut 6 bases from V and 2 bases from J, with 11 bases between. The V gene's germline CDR1 is MNHEY and CDR2 SVGAGI. Adults between about 18 and 95 years of age took part from approximately 24 US areas. Participant-reported clinical history was the basis for cohort assignment. This chain uses TRBV6-5 with TRBJ1-5; D not certain. The clonotype was recovered from a woman in her forties or fifties with acute COVID-19. Sequencing was performed on PBMCs or T cells enriched from blood (not recorded which). The CDR3 DNA sequence: TGTGCCAGCAGCCGGAGGGATGGCAATCAGCCCCAGCATTTT. Translation: CASSRRDGNQPQHF.